Listed here are 15 T cell receptor beta chains from one sample, sequenced in a study of shared clonotypes between healthy human individuals (TCRdb year 2020). The library came from the immunoSEQ multiplex PCR assay. TCRdb provides this immuneACCESS table in a form limited to in-frame rearrangements. Some clones are lacking; in checked studies, under half of them reflect an unresolved V gene, and why the rest are absent is not known. Present in this sample are about 490,000 clones, approximately 82% of which were seen just once. The ten top clones hold around 12% of the sample. Sequencing input: PBMCs. These receptors were obtained from a woman in her 40s in good health. Some clones in this sample may be carry-over from other donors' samples.

The chain links TRBV5-1 to TRBJ2-7; tentatively, D is TRBD1 (6 bases). V shed 3 bases and J shed 0 bases, with 13 bases lying between them. CDR3 length: 15 residues. The germline V gene encodes CDR1 SGHRS and CDR2 YFSETQ. The CDR3 protein is CASSWLPGDSYEQYF. The CDR3 DNA sequence: TGCGCCAGCAGCTGGTTGCCAGGGGACTCCTACGAGCAGTACTTC.

This chain links TRBV30 with TRBJ1-2, with D uncertain. V gave up 6 bases and J gave up 5 bases, with 10 bases separating them. Germline V gene sequence: CDR1 GTSNPN, CDR2 SVGIG (reference sequence). This CDR3 contains 11 residues. The CDR3 reads CACHGWYGYTF. CDR3 coding DNA: TGTGCCTGCCATGGTTGGTATGGCTACACCTTC.

The rearrangement links TRBV4-2 to TRBJ1-4, with D tentatively TRBD1 (5 bases). The V end was cut by 3 bases, the J end by 3 bases, with 11 bases between. Germline V gene data show CDR1 as LGHNA and CDR2 as YNFKEQ. This CDR3 is built from 15 residues. CDR3 sequence reads: CASSHRQSANEKLFF. CDR3 nucleotide sequence: TGTGCCAGCAGCCATAGACAGTCGGCTAATGAAAAACTGTTTTTT.

V is TRBV15 and J is TRBJ1-4; D is unresolved. The V and J ends lost 5 bases and 7 bases respectively, with 14 bases between them. The CDR3 runs to 14 residues. Germline values: CDR1 LNHNV, CDR2 YYDKDF (reference sequence). The CDR3 DNA reads as TGTGCCACCAGCCCCTCGGGGTTTTTTGAAAAACTGTTTTTT. Amino acids: CATSPSGFFEKLFF.

V usage is TRBV28 and J usage is TRBJ2-7; D tentatively reads TRBD1 or TRBD2 (5 bases each). The CDR3 has 12 residues. Germline lookup yields CDR1 MDHEN and CDR2 SYDVKM. CDR3 protein: CGSAGTPYEQYF. The CDR3 DNA is TGTGGATCGGCCGGGACGCCCTACGAGCAGTACTTC.

The V and J genes are TRBV2 and TRBJ1-5; TRBD1 matches 9 bases. V trimming: 6 bases; J trimming: 3 bases; junction bases outside the gene matches: 3. Germline loops: CDR1 SNHLY, CDR2 FYNNEI. This CDR3 spans 14 amino acids. The CDR3 sequence is CASREQGANQPQHF. The CDR3 coding sequence is TGTGCCAGCAGGGAACAGGGGGCCAATCAGCCCCAGCATTTT. Complete variable domain (other parts from reference TRBV2 and TRBJ1-5): EPEVTQTPSHQVTQMGQEVILRCVPISNHLYFYWYRQILGQKVEFLVSFYNNEISEKSEIFDDQFSVERPDGSNFTLKIRSTKLEDSAMYFCASREQGANQPQHFGDGTRLSIL.

The chain links TRBV11-2 to TRBJ1-1; D not resolved. Trimming removed 5 bases from V and 5 bases from J, with 6 bases in between. Germline V lookup: CDR1 SGHAT, CDR2 FQNNGV. This CDR3 has 11 amino acids. DNA for the CDR3: TGTGCCAGCAGCCGGACGACTGAAGCTTTCTTT. Translating it yields CASSRTTEAFF.

The chain uses TRBV7-9 and TRBJ1-1; 7 bases are shared with TRBD1. The junction had 6 bases not matched to a gene; V was cut back by 4 bases and J by 4 bases. The CDR3 is 14 amino acids. Germline CDR1 is SEHNR and CDR2 is FQNEAQ (reference sequence). CDR3 DNA sequence: TGTGCCAGCAGCTCCCAGGGGGGTGGCACTGAAGCTTTCTTT. It codes for CASSSQGGGTEAFF.

J is TRBJ2-7 and V is TRBV7-9, with 15 nucleotides matching TRBD2. With V trimmed by 4 bases and J by 2 bases, 0 bases remained unmatched. This CDR3 region has 15 residues. The germline V gene encodes CDR1 SEHNR and CDR2 FQNEAQ (reference sequence). The CDR3 DNA reads as TGTGCCAGCAGCTGGACTAGCGGGAGGGCCTACGAGCAGTACTTC. Protein product: CASSWTSGRAYEQYF. The full variable domain, rest sourced from reference TRBV7-9 and TRBJ2-7, is DTGVSQNPRHKITKRGQNVTFRCDPISEHNRLYWYRQTLGQGPEFLTYFQNEAQLEKSRLLSDRFSAERPKGSFSTLEIQRTEQGDSAMYLCASSWTSGRAYEQYFGPGTRLTVT.

DNA for the CDR3: TGTGCCAGCAGTGAGACAGTCACTAACTATGGCTACACCTTC. It translates to CASSETVTNYGYTF. The chain employs TRBV6-5 and TRBJ1-2; the D gene is possibly TRBD1 (5 bases). CDR3 length: 14 amino acids. CDR1 is MNHEY and CDR2 is SVGAGI in the germline V gene. V was cut by 5 bases and J by 0 bases, with 10 bases left in between.

This chain uses TRBV7-9 with TRBJ2-5; D not certain. Trimming cost V 8 bases and J 0 bases, with 10 bases left between them. CDR3 length equals 13 residues. Germline CDR1 is SEHNR and CDR2 is FQNEAQ (reference sequence). CDR3 amino acids: CASGTSNQETQYF. The CDR3 coding sequence is TGTGCCAGCGGTACAAGTAACCAAGAGACCCAGTACTTC.

The chain couples TRBV11-2 to TRBJ2-3, with 9 bases aligning to TRBD2. V was pared by 0 bases and J by 3 bases, with 7 bases of the junction left unmatched. Germline V gene data show CDR1 as SGHAT and CDR2 as FQNNGV. This CDR3 spans 17 amino acids. For the CDR3, the DNA is TGTGCCAGCAGCTTAGATATGGCGGGAGGGCGAACAGATACGCAGTATTTT. Translated: CASSLDMAGGRTDTQYF.

This chain links TRBV18 with TRBJ2-7, with 8 bases that match TRBD2. CDR1 is KGHSH and CDR2 is LQKENI in the germline V gene. V gave up 2 bases and J gave up 6 bases; unmatched junction bases: 6. The CDR3 consists of 14 residues. Written as DNA, the CDR3 is TGTGCCAGCTCACCAGCGGGGGGTCACACCGAGCAGTACTTC. It is translated as CASSPAGGHTEQYF.

The V call is TRBV5-6, the J call TRBJ1-2; D is perhaps TRBD1 (5 bases). CDR3 length equals 14 residues. Between the trimmed V and J ends, which lost 3 bases and 4 bases, there was a span of 13 bases. Germline V lookup: CDR1 SGHDT, CDR2 YYEEEE. Here the CDR3 DNA reads TGTGCCAGCAGCTCCCGCTCGGGGGGCTATGGCTACACCTTC. This codes for CASSSRSGGYGYTF.

This clone turned up a few times. The chain carries TRBV28 and TRBJ2-2; 7 bases agree with TRBD2. Germline V gene sequence: CDR1 MDHEN, CDR2 SYDVKM. The ends lost 6 bases at V and 4 bases at J; junction bases unmatched: 17. The CDR3 sequence is 18 residues long. CDR3 nucleotide sequence: TGTGCCAGCAGCTCCCTTTCAGGCCTACTAGCGCCCACCGGGGAGCTGTTTTTT. Its protein product is CASSSLSGLLAPTGELFF.